Listed below are T cell receptor beta chains from one sample, sequenced in a study of cytomegalovirus exposure and HLA in healthy donors. Assay used: immunoSEQ multiplex PCR; TCRdb lists only in-frame clones, some missing. The sample lists some 140,000 clones, around nine tenths occurring once. The specimen was PBMCs. These receptor sequences come from a woman in her twenties or thirties in good health and CMV-seronegative. CDR3s include the opening cysteine and the closing phenylalanine or tryptophan. The order of the fields is V gene, D gene, CDR3 length, J gene, clone size, CDR3 protein, CDR3 DNA. D genes are given only for firm matches. Expanded clones get a size class; other rows say once, few or many, or leave the size out.

V gene: TRBV7-9; D gene: TRBD1; CDR3 length: 13; J gene: TRBJ1-1; clone size: -; CDR3 protein: CASRQGLNTEAFF; CDR3 DNA: TGTGCCAGTCGACAGGGATTGAACACTGAAGCTTTCTTT
V gene: TRBV6-6; D gene: TRBD2; CDR3 length: 15; J gene: TRBJ2-7; clone size: -; CDR3 protein: CASRTLAGVSYEQYF; CDR3 DNA: TGTGCCAGCAGAACTCTAGCGGGAGTTTCCTACGAGCAGTACTTC
V gene: TRBV6-1; D gene: TRBD2; CDR3 length: 13; J gene: TRBJ2-1; clone size: few; CDR3 protein: CASRTSGSHEQFF; CDR3 DNA: TGTGCCAGCAGGACTAGCGGGAGCCATGAGCAGTTCTTC
V gene: TRBV4-3; D gene: -; CDR3 length: 16; J gene: TRBJ2-1; clone size: -; CDR3 protein: CASSQDLGGRYNEQFF; CDR3 DNA: TGCGCCAGCAGCCAAGATCTTGGGGGCCGCTACAATGAGCAGTTCTTC
V gene: TRBV7-2; D gene: -; CDR3 length: 13; J gene: TRBJ2-7; clone size: -; CDR3 protein: CASSFARAYEQYF; CDR3 DNA: TGTGCCAGCAGCTTCGCCAGGGCGTACGAGCAGTACTTC
V gene: TRBV29-1; D gene: TRBD1; CDR3 length: 13; J gene: TRBJ1-1; clone size: once; CDR3 protein: CSVLRDRGTEAFF; CDR3 DNA: TGCAGCGTCCTCCGGGACAGGGGTACTGAAGCTTTCTTT
V gene: TRBV4-1; D gene: TRBD1; CDR3 length: 17; J gene: TRBJ1-5; clone size: -; CDR3 protein: CASSPFGGGTGNQPQHF; CDR3 DNA: TGCGCCAGCAGCCCCTTCGGGGGAGGGACAGGGAATCAGCCCCAGCATTTT
V gene: TRBV30; D gene: -; CDR3 length: 13; J gene: TRBJ1-6; clone size: -; CDR3 protein: CAWSGQLDSPLHF; CDR3 DNA: TGTGCCTGGAGTGGACAGTTGGATTCACCCCTCCACTTT
V gene: TRBV9; D gene: -; CDR3 length: 15; J gene: TRBJ1-2; clone size: -; CDR3 protein: CASSPEGYSGDGYTF; CDR3 DNA: TGTGCCAGCAGCCCAGAGGGCTACTCGGGAGATGGCTACACCTTC
V gene: TRBV28; D gene: -; CDR3 length: 15; J gene: TRBJ2-3; clone size: once; CDR3 protein: CASSFGGPTSDTQYF; CDR3 DNA: TGTGCCAGCAGTTTTGGGGGCCCGACGTCAGATACGCAGTATTTT
V gene: TRBV11-2; D gene: TRBD1; CDR3 length: 15; J gene: TRBJ1-1; clone size: -; CDR3 protein: CASSLVKDRGNWAFF; CDR3 DNA: TGTGCCAGCAGCTTAGTCAAGGACAGGGGGAATTGGGCTTTCTTT
V gene: TRBV6-6; D gene: TRBD1; CDR3 length: 15; J gene: TRBJ2-7; clone size: -; CDR3 protein: CASSSGTGQGWWQYF; CDR3 DNA: TGTGCCAGCAGTTCAGGGACAGGGCAAGGGTGGTGGCAGTACTTC
V gene: TRBV9; D gene: -; CDR3 length: 15; J gene: TRBJ1-5; clone size: -; CDR3 protein: CASSAGGDSNQPQHF; CDR3 DNA: TGTGCCAGCAGCGCCGGCGGAGATAGCAATCAGCCCCAGCATTTT
V gene: TRBV5-4; D gene: TRBD1; CDR3 length: 14; J gene: TRBJ1-3; clone size: few; CDR3 protein: CASGTGQVGDTIYF; CDR3 DNA: TGTGCCAGCGGGACCGGACAGGTCGGGGACACCATATATTTT
V gene: TRBV30; D gene: TRBD2; CDR3 length: 18; J gene: TRBJ2-1; clone size: -; CDR3 protein: CAWLPRGFRKSSYNEQFF; CDR3 DNA: TGTGCCTGGTTGCCGCGGGGGTTTCGTAAAAGTTCCTACAATGAGCAGTTCTTC
V gene: TRBV9; D gene: TRBD1; CDR3 length: 15; J gene: TRBJ2-1; clone size: -; CDR3 protein: CASSARTGAYNEQFF; CDR3 DNA: TGTGCCAGCAGCGCCCGGACAGGGGCCTACAATGAGCAGTTCTTC
V gene: TRBV6-5; D gene: TRBD1; CDR3 length: 15; J gene: TRBJ1-1; clone size: -; CDR3 protein: CASSDRGGIDTEAFF; CDR3 DNA: TGTGCCAGCAGCGACAGGGGAGGGATCGACACTGAAGCTTTCTTT
V gene: TRBV2; D gene: -; CDR3 length: 14; J gene: TRBJ1-6; clone size: -; CDR3 protein: CASSESLIHSPLHF; CDR3 DNA: TGTGCCAGCAGTGAAAGTCTAATCCATTCACCCCTCCACTTT
V gene: TRBV27; D gene: TRBD1; CDR3 length: 13; J gene: TRBJ1-1; clone size: once; CDR3 protein: CASTARGQREVFF; CDR3 DNA: TGTGCCAGCACCGCAAGGGGGCAGCGTGAGGTTTTCTTT
V gene: TRBV7-8; D gene: TRBD1; CDR3 length: 16; J gene: TRBJ1-2; clone size: -; CDR3 protein: CASSTKDRAGGGGYTF; CDR3 DNA: TGTGCCAGCAGCACCAAGGACAGGGCGGGCGGGGGTGGCTACACCTTC
V gene: TRBV7-3; D gene: -; CDR3 length: 13; J gene: TRBJ2-2; clone size: -; CDR3 protein: CASSPSNTGELFF; CDR3 DNA: TGTGCCAGCAGCCCCTCGAACACCGGGGAGCTGTTTTTT
V gene: TRBV19; D gene: -; CDR3 length: 15; J gene: TRBJ1-3; clone size: -; CDR3 protein: CASTPTGSSGNTIYF; CDR3 DNA: TGTGCCAGTACCCCGACGGGGAGCTCTGGAAACACCATATATTTT
V gene: TRBV5-6; D gene: -; CDR3 length: 14; J gene: TRBJ1-2; clone size: -; CDR3 protein: CASSLDGTDYGYTF; CDR3 DNA: TGTGCCAGCAGCTTGGATGGGACTGATTATGGCTACACCTTC
V gene: TRBV6-5; D gene: -; CDR3 length: 14; J gene: TRBJ2-7; clone size: -; CDR3 protein: CASSYLDGSYEQYF; CDR3 DNA: TGTGCCAGCAGTTACCTAGACGGCTCCTACGAGCAGTACTTC
V gene: TRBV7-9; D gene: TRBD1; CDR3 length: 18; J gene: TRBJ1-1; clone size: -; CDR3 protein: CASSLARTGGARKTEAFF; CDR3 DNA: TGTGCCAGCAGCTTAGCGCGAACAGGGGGCGCTCGGAAGACTGAAGCTTTCTTT
V gene: TRBV27; D gene: -; CDR3 length: 15; J gene: TRBJ1-6; clone size: -; CDR3 protein: CASSFLYSGNSPLHF; CDR3 DNA: TGTGCCAGCAGTTTTCTCTATTCAGGGAACTCACCCCTCCACTTT
V gene: TRBV7-3; D gene: -; CDR3 length: 13; J gene: TRBJ1-1; clone size: -; CDR3 protein: CASSIQGNTEAFF; CDR3 DNA: TGTGCCAGCAGCATCCAGGGGAACACTGAAGCTTTCTTT
V gene: TRBV10-3; D gene: -; CDR3 length: 14; J gene: TRBJ2-7; clone size: -; CDR3 protein: CAISGVTGDYEQYF; CDR3 DNA: TGTGCCATCAGTGGCGTGACAGGAGACTACGAGCAGTACTTC
V gene: TRBV28; D gene: -; CDR3 length: 15; J gene: TRBJ1-5; clone size: -; CDR3 protein: CASSLRGYGNQPQHF; CDR3 DNA: TGTGCCAGCAGTTTGCGCGGGTACGGCAATCAGCCCCAGCATTTT
V gene: TRBV5-6; D gene: TRBD2; CDR3 length: 15; J gene: TRBJ2-7; clone size: -; CDR3 protein: CASTGHGGSSYEQYF; CDR3 DNA: TGTGCCAGCACCGGTCACGGGGGGAGCTCCTACGAGCAGTACTTC
V gene: TRBV10-3; D gene: TRBD1; CDR3 length: 16; J gene: TRBJ1-1; clone size: -; CDR3 protein: CAISAGTGGGRAEAFF; CDR3 DNA: TGTGCCATCAGTGCGGGGACAGGGGGCGGTAGGGCTGAAGCTTTCTTT
V gene: TRBV5-6; D gene: -; CDR3 length: 16; J gene: TRBJ2-6; clone size: -; CDR3 protein: CASSFTGPSGANVLTF; CDR3 DNA: TGTGCCAGCAGCTTCACAGGGCCCTCTGGGGCCAACGTCCTGACTTTC